Only a few counts were recorded for the clone carrying this T cell receptor (beta chain). Its antigen is unidentified. This sample was taken from a study of cytomegalovirus exposure and HLA in healthy donors. Whole-study results and caveats: In an earlier analysis, about 90% or about 30%: the productive usage of most TCR beta V segments.

The CDR3 contains 17 residues. Trimming at V came to 4 bases and at J to 2 bases, leaving 13 bases not matched to a gene. From germline, CDR1 is SGHRS and CDR2 YFSETQ. It was with 60 Vbeta and 13 Jbeta primers that the PCR ran. Repertoires were generated with immunoSEQ multiplex PCR, while TCRdb's copy carries only in-frame clones and drops some. The table shows 95,000 to 150,000 clones, with 83% occurring only once. V and J are TRBV5-1 and TRBJ2-3, with 7 positions matching TRBD1. Material for sequencing was PBMCs. The TCR was taken from a middle-aged woman in good health and CMV-seropositive. As DNA, the CDR3 is TGCGCCAGCAGCAGACAATACAGGGGAACAAACACAGATACGCAGTATTTT. Protein sequence: CASSRQYRGTNTDTQYF.